This entry lists 29 T cell receptor beta chains sequenced from one sample in a study of beta chain features in type 1 diabetes. Sequencing targeted expressed TCRB transcripts, as all isolated RNA had been reverse transcribed. Using immunoSEQ multiplex PCR, the repertoire was profiled, and TCRdb retains in-frame clones only, with some absent. The sample holds approximately 300,000 clones, approximately 10% seen once. Sequenced material: naive CD4+ T cells from blood. The receptors here all came from a woman in her twenties or thirties in good health.

The chain employs TRBV5-1 and TRBJ2-3; unclear D gene. The CDR3 covers 16 residues. Germline V gene sequence: CDR1 SGHRS, CDR2 YFSETQ. V was shortened by 4 bases and J by 0 bases, with 15 bases between the two germline ends. CDR3 sequence reads: CASSVPKTTSTDTQYF. The CDR3 coding sequence is TGCGCCAGCAGCGTACCTAAGACGACTAGCACAGATACGCAGTATTTT.

The CDR3 DNA reads TGTGCCAGCAGTGACAGGGGTTTGGGCAATCAGCCCCAGCATTTT. Protein sequence: CASSDRGLGNQPQHF. This rearrangement joins TRBV2 to TRBJ1-5; D might be TRBD1 (6 bases). CDR3 size: 15 residues. Trimming left V 3 bases short and J 2 bases short, with 11 bases between. CDR1 and CDR2 from the germline V gene are SNHLY and FYNNEI.

Only a few counts were recorded for this clone. The CDR3 sequence: CASSEFTGSYEQYF. CDR3 DNA sequence: TGTGCCAGCAGTGAATTTACAGGCTCCTACGAGCAGTACTTC. The rearrangement uses TRBV2 and TRBJ2-7; D perhaps matches TRBD1 (5 bases). The length of the CDR3 is 14 residues. The germline gives CDR1 SNHLY, CDR2 FYNNEI. Trimming cost V 2 bases and J 0 bases, with 8 bases left between them.

Only a few counts were recorded for this clone. The chain employs TRBV13 and TRBJ2-7; 10 positions agree with TRBD2. The CDR3 is 14 residues long. Per germline, CDR1 PRHDT and CDR2 FYEKMQ (reference sequence). The V segment lost 5 bases and the J segment 2 bases; nucleotides outside the gene matches: 3. Here the CDR3 reads CASSIAGGTYEQYF. In DNA, the CDR3 is TGTGCCAGCAGCATAGCGGGAGGAACCTACGAGCAGTACTTC. The complete variable domain, with remaining parts taken from reference TRBV13 and TRBJ2-7, reads AAGVIQSPRHLIKEKRETATLKCYPIPRHDTVYWYQQGPGQDPQFLISFYEKMQSDKGSIPDRFSAQQFSDYHSELNMSSLELGDSALYFCASSIAGGTYEQYFGPGTRLTVT.

This clone came up a few times. The CDR3 nucleotides read TGTGCCAGCACCCTACAGGGAAAAAACTATGGCTACACCTTC. It encodes CASTLQGKNYGYTF. V is TRBV28 and J is TRBJ1-2; perhaps TRBD1 as D (6 bases). The CDR3 covers 14 residues. Germline loops: CDR1 MDHEN, CDR2 SYDVKM. V was trimmed by 7 bases and J by 2 bases, leaving 14 bases between them.

This clone showed up just a few times. The chain employs TRBV30 and TRBJ2-7; no definite D call. Germline CDR1 GTSNPN, CDR2 SVGIG (reference sequence). The CDR3 totals 14 residues. Between the trimmed V and J ends, which lost 7 bases and 0 bases, there was a span of 16 bases. CDR3 coding DNA: TGTGCCTCGACATTTTGGGCCACCTCCTACGAGCAGTACTTC. It encodes CASTFWATSYEQYF.

With respect to this clone: The identical CDR3 is also encoded by other nucleotide sequences in the sample. This chain connects TRBV29-1 to TRBJ1-2, with D maybe TRBD1 (5 bases). From germline, CDR1 is SQVTM and CDR2 ANQGSEA. CDR3 length equals 11 residues. V was clipped by 6 bases and J by 4 bases, with 9 bases between them. The CDR3 protein is CSVGEGYGYTF. CDR3 bases: TGCAGCGTGGGGGAGGGCTATGGCTACACCTTC.

This clone was counted between two and nine times. The chain employs TRBV18 and TRBJ2-5, with 9 bases aligning to TRBD2. This CDR3 contains 16 residues. After removal of 1 base from V and 2 bases from J, the junction contained 5 bases not matched to a gene. Germline CDR1 KGHSH, CDR2 LQKENI. In DNA, the CDR3 is TGTGCCAGCTCACCACTAGCGGGAGAGGGGCAAGAGACCCAGTACTTC. Its protein product is CASSPLAGEGQETQYF.

The chain combines TRBV2 with TRBJ2-5; D is possibly TRBD2 (6 bases). CDR1 and CDR2 (germline): SNHLY, FYNNEI. Between the trimmed V and J ends, which lost 4 bases and 4 bases, there was a span of 10 bases. This CDR3 contains 13 residues. The CDR3 sequence is CASSGDWGETQYF. Written as DNA, the CDR3 is TGTGCCAGCAGTGGGGACTGGGGAGAGACCCAGTACTTC.

Only a few counts were recorded for this clone. V and J are TRBV7-2 and TRBJ2-5; TRBD1 aligns across 10 bases. The germline CDR1 and CDR2 sequences are SGHTA and FQGNSA. The CDR3 spans 14 residues. V shed 5 bases and J 5 bases; nucleotides not matched to a gene: 5. CDR3 in DNA: TGTGCCAGCAGCCCGACAGGGGGCTGGGAGACCCAGTACTTC. It translates to CASSPTGGWETQYF.

CDR3 DNA: TGTGCCAGCAGCGGAGGGACCGGGACTAGCGGGAGAAGTGAGCAGTTCTTC. This sequence encodes CASSGGTGTSGRSEQFF. The chain recombines TRBV9 with TRBJ2-1, with 14 bases lining up with TRBD2. The CDR3 consists of 17 residues. V lost 3 bases to trimming and J lost 9 bases; unmatched junction nucleotides: 11. The germline V gene encodes CDR1 SGDLS and CDR2 YYNGEE.

V is TRBV28 and J is TRBJ1-5; tentatively, D is TRBD1 (6 bases). This CDR3 contains 15 residues. The V gene's germline CDR1 is MDHEN and CDR2 SYDVKM. V was pared by 3 bases and J by 3 bases, with 12 bases between. CDR3 sequence reads: CASSFQDRSNQPQHF. The CDR3 nucleotides are TGTGCCAGCAGTTTCCAAGACAGGTCCAATCAGCCCCAGCATTTT.

This clone was detected only a few times. The chain uses TRBV30 and TRBJ1-2; maybe TRBD1 (6 bases). The CDR3 consists of 15 residues. Deletions cut 1 base from V and 8 bases from J, with 20 bases between. The germline gives CDR1 GTSNPN, CDR2 SVGIG (reference sequence). This CDR3 is CAWSAGAGALEGYTF. The CDR3 DNA is TGTGCCTGGAGTGCCGGGGCAGGGGCTCTCGAGGGCTACACCTTC.

The J gene is TRBJ2-7, the V gene TRBV20-1; no clear D gene. The CDR3 is 9 amino acids. Trimming left V 6 bases short and J 2 bases short, with 2 bases between. Germline values: CDR1 DFQATT, CDR2 SNEGSKA (reference sequence). The CDR3: CSATYEQYF. Here the CDR3 DNA reads TGCAGTGCCACCTACGAGCAGTACTTC.

A few counts support this clone. CDR3 in DNA: TGTGCCAGCAGCTTGGGTGGCAGGGGGGACAATCAGCCCCAGCATTTT. Its translation is CASSLGGRGDNQPQHF. The chain carries TRBV5-6 and TRBJ1-5, with 7 nucleotides matching TRBD1. CDR1 and CDR2 (germline): SGHDT, YYEEEE. V was clipped by 0 bases and J by 3 bases; unmatched bases: 6. The CDR3 extends over 16 amino acids.

Comments on this clone: The sample has other DNA sequences that encode this CDR3 too. The chain carries TRBV28 and TRBJ2-6; 7 bases fit TRBD1. The CDR3 has 15 amino acids. J gave up 1 base and V 6 bases, and 3 bases lay outside the gene matches. Germline values: CDR1 MDHEN, CDR2 SYDVKM. CDR3 in DNA: TGTGCCAGCAGCCCGACAGGGTCTGGGGCCAACGTCCTGACTTTC. Residues: CASSPTGSGANVLTF.

The J gene is TRBJ2-5, the V gene TRBV5-4, with 8 bases aligning to TRBD1. Germline V gene sequence: CDR1 SGHNT, CDR2 YYREEE (reference sequence). The V segment lost 4 bases and the J segment 1 base; nucleotides outside the gene matches: 3. The CDR3 covers 14 residues. The CDR3 spells CASSQDRGQETQYF. DNA of the CDR3: TGTGCCAGCAGCCAAGACAGGGGCCAAGAGACCCAGTACTTC.

This clone showed up just a few times. The rearrangement links TRBV18 to TRBJ2-3; the D gene is possibly TRBD2 (5 bases). V was clipped by 4 bases and J by 0 bases, with 11 bases between them. This CDR3 has 15 residues. Germline V gives CDR1 KGHSH, CDR2 LQKENI. The CDR3, as DNA: TGTGCCAGCTCACGCGACGGGAAAAGCACAGATACGCAGTATTTT. Residues: CASSRDGKSTDTQYF.

This clone was counted a few times. The V gene is TRBV6-4, the J gene TRBJ2-2, with 8 nucleotides matching TRBD2. CDR1 and CDR2 (germline): MRHNA, SNTAGT. The CDR3 covers 16 residues. V lost 2 bases and J lost 4; bases outside the gene matches: 6. The CDR3 bases are TGTGCCAGCAGTGACCAAGCGGGAGCTAGCACCGGGGAGCTGTTTTTT. Amino acid sequence: CASSDQAGASTGELFF.

The CDR3 sequence: CASSLGAPGETQYF. For the CDR3, the DNA is TGCGCCAGCAGCTTGGGGGCTCCTGGAGAGACCCAGTACTTC. The chain recombines TRBV5-1 with TRBJ2-5; no clear D gene. CDR3 length: 14 residues. Trimming took off 0 bases at V and 4 bases at J, with 10 bases between the two ends. The germline V gene has CDR1 SGHRS and CDR2 YFSETQ. The full variable domain, rest sourced from reference TRBV5-1 and TRBJ2-5, is KAGVTQTPRYLIKTRGQQVTLSCSPISGHRSVSWYQQTPGQGLQFLFEYFSETQRNKGNFPGRFSGRQFSNSRSEMNVSTLELGDSALYLCASSLGAPGETQYFGPGTRLLVL.

V gene TRBV18 combines with J gene TRBJ2-1; 10 nucleotides agree with TRBD1. This CDR3 has 16 amino acids. The ends lost 3 bases at V and 5 bases at J; junction bases unmatched: 7. CDR1 and CDR2 (germline): KGHSH, LQKENI. The CDR3 spells CASSPLGTGVNNEQFF. The CDR3 coding sequence is TGTGCCAGCTCACCTCTGGGGACAGGGGTAAACAATGAGCAGTTCTTC.

The rearrangement links TRBV7-9 to TRBJ2-7; 12 bases line up with TRBD2. Germline-derived CDR1 and CDR2 are SEHNR and FQNEAQ (reference sequence). The CDR3 spans 18 residues. V dropped 0 bases and J dropped 2; count of bases not matched to a gene: 8. The DNA of the CDR3 is TGTGCCAGCAGCTTAGCTGGGGCTAGCGGGAGGGGCCCCTACGAGCAGTACTTC. Its protein is CASSLAGASGRGPYEQYF.

The chain uses TRBV5-1 and TRBJ2-7; 9 bases agree with TRBD2. Germline lookup yields CDR1 SGHRS and CDR2 YFSETQ. This CDR3 spans 15 amino acids. Trimming took 0 bases from V and 3 from J; bases not matched to a gene: 4. The CDR3 spells CASSLGSGSNYEQYF. CDR3 nucleotide sequence: TGCGCCAGCAGCTTGGGTAGCGGGAGTAACTACGAGCAGTACTTC. Together with reference TRBV5-1 and TRBJ2-7, the CDR3 gives the full variable domain: KAGVTQTPRYLIKTRGQQVTLSCSPISGHRSVSWYQQTPGQGLQFLFEYFSETQRNKGNFPGRFSGRQFSNSRSEMNVSTLELGDSALYLCASSLGSGSNYEQYFGPGTRLTVT.

This clone was recorded a few times. V and J are TRBV19 and TRBJ1-1; D gene ambiguous. CDR1 LNHDA and CDR2 SQIVND come from the germline V gene (reference sequence). V lost 7 bases and J 1 base, leaving 7 bases between the germline ends. The CDR3 totals 12 residues. The CDR3 protein is CASTYKNTEAFF. CDR3 sequence (DNA): TGTGCCAGTACGTATAAGAACACTGAAGCTTTCTTT.

This clone was seen a handful of times. V and J are TRBV29-1 and TRBJ2-1; maybe TRBD1 (5 bases). Germline lookup yields CDR1 SQVTM and CDR2 ANQGSEA. The V gene lost 3 bases and the J gene lost 7 bases, with 10 bases spanning the gap. The CDR3 covers 12 residues. The CDR3 coding sequence is TGCAGCGTTGAGCTGACAGAAAATGAGCAGTTCTTC. This encodes CSVELTENEQFF.

The chain joins TRBV11-2 to TRBJ2-1; weak D call: TRBD1 (6 bases). The CDR3 is made up of 18 amino acids. Trimming stripped 0 bases from V and 1 base from J, with 16 bases between. Germline CDR1 SGHAT, CDR2 FQNNGV. The CDR3 spells CASSLDQWGLGSYNEQFF. Here the CDR3 DNA reads TGTGCCAGCAGCTTAGATCAGTGGGGGCTAGGGTCCTACAATGAGCAGTTCTTC.

The V gene is TRBV28, the J gene TRBJ2-7; 8 bases align to TRBD2. Looked up from germline, CDR1 is MDHEN and CDR2 is SYDVKM. J was trimmed by 3 bases and V by 5 bases; bases with no gene match: 3. CDR3 length equals 13 residues. The CDR3 here is CASSTSGLYEQYF. The CDR3 DNA is TGTGCCAGCAGTACTAGCGGTCTCTACGAGCAGTACTTC.

The V call is TRBV12-2, the J call TRBJ1-2. TRBV12-2 is assigned pseudogene status. This CDR3 is 16 amino acids long. The CDR3 nucleotides are TGTGCAAGTCGCTTGCGGGGGGCGGGATATGACTATGGCTACACCTTC. Amino acid sequence: CASRLRGAGYDYGYTF.

The sample holds a few counts of this clone. V is TRBV9 and J is TRBJ2-5; weak D call: TRBD1 (5 bases). CDR1 and CDR2 (germline): SGDLS, YYNGEE. Trimming stripped 0 bases from V and 2 bases from J, with 14 bases between. CDR3 size: 16 residues. The CDR3, as DNA: TGTGCCAGCAGCGTAGCTGGGGCTCGTGCGCAAGAGACCCAGTACTTC. Translating it yields CASSVAGARAQETQYF.